These 19 T cell receptor beta chains were sequenced from one sample in a study of early T cells in non-severe SARS-CoV-2 infection. Using its own MiXCR run on the 5' RACE reads, TCRdb lists one record per CDR3 protein. The table records about 46,000 distinct CDR3 sequences, roughly 5.7% of them present only once. The sequenced sample was whole blood, obtained at baseline. The receptors stem from an adult who was a healthcare worker with PCR-confirmed SARS-CoV-2 infection or an uninfected control (not recorded which).

This clonotype came up many times. This chain uses TRBV29-1 with TRBJ1-2; no clear D gene. Trimming pared 0 bases from V and 3 bases from J, leaving 8 bases between. The CDR3 extends over 13 amino acids. Per germline, CDR1 SQVTM and CDR2 ANQGSEA. The CDR3 loop is CSVEDATYYGYTF. CDR3 sequence (DNA): TGCAGCGTTGAAGACGCCACGTACTATGGCTACACCTTC.

This sequence joins TRBV20-1 and TRBJ2-7; no reliable D call. V lost 4 bases and J lost 3, with 10 bases in between. The CDR3 covers 12 residues. The germline V gene has CDR1 DFQATT and CDR2 SNEGSKA (reference sequence). The CDR3 DNA reads as TGCAGTGCTAACAGTTTCTACTACGAGCAGTACTTC. Its translation: CSANSFYYEQYF.

In this sample, this clonotype turned up many times. The chain has TRBV7-9 and TRBJ1-2; D is undetermined. The CDR3 is made up of 12 amino acids. V gave up 1 base and J gave up 2 bases, with 2 bases separating them. Looked up from germline, CDR1 is SEHNR and CDR2 is FQNEAQ (reference sequence). CDR3 residues: CASSLENYGYTF. Here the CDR3 DNA reads TGTGCCAGCAGCTTAGAAAACTATGGCTACACCTTC.

This clonotype was observed at least ten times. The genes are TRBV12-3 or TRBV12-4 and TRBJ1-1; 8 bases align to TRBD1. The CDR3 is made up of 13 amino acids. The trim removed 6 bases at V and 4 bases at J, leaving 4 bases unmatched. In DNA form, the CDR3 reads TGTGCCAGCAGCACAACAGGGGGCACTGAAGCTTTCTTT. It codes for CASSTTGGTEAFF.

This clonotype was seen repeatedly, ten times or more. The DNA of the CDR3 is TGCGCCAGCAGCCCCCTCCTGGGACAGCCAAACTATGGCTACACCTTC. Translating gives CASSPLLGQPNYGYTF. The chain links TRBV4-1 to TRBJ1-2; 7 nucleotides line up with TRBD1. The CDR3 runs 16 residues. Germline V CDR1 and CDR2: MGHRA, YSYEKL. The junction had 10 bases not matched to a gene; V was cut back by 4 bases and J by 2 bases.

This clonotype came up a few times. V usage is TRBV6-1 and J usage is TRBJ1-2; D call uncertain. Germline-derived CDR1 and CDR2 are MNHNS and SASEGT. V was cut by 8 bases and J by 0 bases, with 10 bases left in between. The CDR3 totals 13 residues. The CDR3 region has the DNA TGTGCCAGCGATTTGGCAGCTAACTATGGCTACACCTTC. Translating it yields CASDLAANYGYTF.

V is TRBV15 and J is TRBJ2-5, with 7 bases lining up with TRBD1. The CDR3 consists of 16 residues. The germline V gene has CDR1 LNHNV and CDR2 YYDKDF (reference sequence). Trimming took 3 bases from V and 5 from J; bases not matched to a gene: 12. The CDR3 bases are TGTGCCACCAGCAGCCGGACAGGCACCTCTGGCGAGACCCAGTACTTC. Its protein product is CATSSRTGTSGETQYF.

This clonotype was observed many times. V and J are TRBV7-9 and TRBJ2-1; the D gene is possibly TRBD2 (7 bases). Germline CDR1 and CDR2: SEHNR and FQNEAQ (reference sequence). The CDR3 covers 11 residues. The V gene lost 8 bases and the J gene lost 8 bases, with 10 bases spanning the gap. CDR3 sequence reads: CASWGGHEQFF. The CDR3 nucleotides are TGTGCCAGCTGGGGGGGCCATGAGCAGTTCTTC.

This clonotype was seen many times. The gene calls are TRBV11-3 and TRBJ2-1, with 8 bases lining up with TRBD1. There are 14 residues in the CDR3. Trimming removed 3 bases from V and 8 bases from J; junction bases left unmatched: 6. CDR1 and CDR2 (germline): SGHNT, YENEEA. CDR3 sequence reads: CASSLTGVTDEQFF. The CDR3 DNA follows: TGTGCCAGCAGCTTGACAGGGGTTACAGATGAGCAGTTCTTC.

This clonotype has ten or more counts. The chain combines TRBV29-1 with TRBJ1-1, with D maybe TRBD1 (5 bases). The germline V and J ends were trimmed by 5 bases and 0 bases, with 10 bases remaining between them. In germline, CDR1 is SQVTM, CDR2 ANQGSEA. The CDR3 is 13 amino acids. DNA of the CDR3: TGCAGCGTTAATGGGGGAATGAACACTGAAGCTTTCTTT. Its translation is CSVNGGMNTEAFF.

The chain combines TRBV3-1 with TRBJ2-7, with D maybe TRBD2 (5 bases). Germline V gives CDR1 LGHDT, CDR2 YNNKEL (reference sequence). V lost 2 bases, J lost 2 bases, and 10 bases lay in between. The CDR3 covers 14 residues. CDR3 nucleotide sequence: TGTGCCAGCAGCCAAACGGGGAGCCCCTACGAGCAGTACTTC. Amino acid sequence: CASSQTGSPYEQYF.

A few counts support this clonotype. The CDR3: CASSSQGGWGEAFF. CDR3 nucleotide sequence: TGTGCCAGCAGTTCTCAGGGAGGTTGGGGTGAAGCTTTCTTT. This chain joins TRBV27 and TRBJ1-1; D possibly corresponds to TRBD1 (5 bases). Trimming took 4 bases from V and 7 from J, leaving 16 bases between them. Per germline, CDR1 MNHEY and CDR2 SMNVEV (reference sequence). The CDR3 is 14 residues long.

This clonotype appeared many times. The chain couples TRBV6-5 to TRBJ2-1, with 11 bases fitting TRBD2. Germline CDR1 MNHEY, CDR2 SVGAGI. V dropped 2 bases and J dropped 7; count of bases not matched to a gene: 4. There are 15 residues in the CDR3. The CDR3: CASSYDTSGRNEQFF. The DNA of the CDR3 is TGTGCCAGCAGTTACGACACTAGCGGGAGAAATGAGCAGTTCTTC.

The chain couples TRBV19 to TRBJ1-2; D not resolved. V was trimmed by 3 bases and J by 3 bases, leaving 14 bases between them. Germline CDR1 LNHDA, CDR2 SQIVND (reference sequence). The length of the CDR3 is 15 residues. The CDR3 DNA is TGTGCCAGTAGTATTCCGACGAACAAATACTATGGCTACACCTTC. Amino acids: CASSIPTNKYYGYTF.

The sample holds many counts of this clonotype. The genes are TRBV12-3 or TRBV12-4 and TRBJ2-2; no clear D gene. The CDR3 length is 12 residues. Deletions cut 6 bases from V and 6 bases from J, with 8 bases between. The CDR3, as DNA: TGTGCCAGCAGCCCCTATCCCGGGGAGCTGTTTTTT. Its translation is CASSPYPGELFF.

This clonotype showed up many times. The chain links TRBV20-1 to TRBJ2-7; tentatively, D is TRBD2 (5 bases). The CDR3 spans 14 residues. Trimming shortened V by 4 bases and J by 3 bases, and 16 bases separated the two germline ends. CDR1 is DFQATT and CDR2 is SNEGSKA in the germline V gene (reference sequence). The CDR3 coding sequence is TGCAGTGCTACTCCACTCGAGGGTCACTACGAGCAGTACTTC. This translates into CSATPLEGHYEQYF.

By sample share, this clonotype is medium-sized (0.01 to 0.1%). The chain uses TRBV6-5 and TRBJ1-2; a possible D gene is TRBD1 (5 bases). Germline V gene sequence: CDR1 MNHEY, CDR2 SVGAGI. This CDR3 is 12 amino acids long. V lost 4 bases to trimming and J lost 6 bases, with 9 bases between them. The CDR3 reads CASSWDGDGYTF. The CDR3 DNA reads as TGTGCCAGCAGTTGGGACGGAGATGGCTACACCTTC.

This clonotype came up many times. V is TRBV6-1 and J is TRBJ2-3, with D perhaps assigned TRBD1 or TRBD2 (5 bases each). Trimming pared 3 bases from V and 5 bases from J, leaving 12 bases between. Germline CDR1 and CDR2: MNHNS and SASEGT. The CDR3 runs to 14 residues. The CDR3 spells CASSDRSGRDTQYF. The DNA of the CDR3 is TGTGCCAGCAGTGATCGGTCAGGGAGAGATACGCAGTATTTT.

This chain uses TRBV5-1 with TRBJ2-3; D remains unclear. This CDR3 contains 15 residues. V was shortened by 3 bases and J by 1 base, with 12 bases between the two germline ends. From germline, CDR1 is SGHRS and CDR2 YFSETQ. CDR3 in amino acids: CASSSVLDGTDTQYF. CDR3 coding DNA: TGCGCCAGCAGCTCAGTCTTGGACGGCACAGATACGCAGTATTTT.